A single sample is the source of the 25 T cell receptor beta chains below, sequenced in a study of Tregs in tolerant kidney transplant recipients. Produced via immunoSEQ multiplex PCR; TCRdb's table is partial and in-frame only. The table has hundreds of thousands of clones, approximately 83% seen once. The sequenced material came from CD4+ T cells from blood. All receptors derive from a human donor in good health.

The rearrangement joins TRBV18 to TRBJ2-5; a possible D gene is TRBD1 (5 bases). Trimming took off 0 bases at V and 7 bases at J, with 6 bases between the two ends. This CDR3 contains 12 residues. Per the germline V gene, CDR1 is KGHSH and CDR2 is LQKENI. CDR3 DNA sequence: TGTGCCAGCTCACCACCGCAGGGGACCCAGTACTTC. Protein product: CASSPPQGTQYF.

The rearrangement uses TRBV18 and TRBJ2-3, with 7 positions matching TRBD1. The V and J ends lost 2 bases and 0 bases, in that order; junction bases with no gene match: 8. From germline, CDR1 is KGHSH and CDR2 LQKENI. The CDR3 extends over 17 amino acids. CDR3 in DNA: TGTGCCAGCTCACCATACCACGGGACAGAAAGCACAGATACGCAGTATTTT. Translating gives CASSPYHGTESTDTQYF. Full variable domain (outside the CDR3, taken from reference TRBV18 and TRBJ2-3): NAGVMQNPRHLVRRRGQEARLRCSPMKGHSHVYWYRQLPEEGLKFMVYLQKENIIDESGMPKERFSAEFPKEGPSILRIQQVVRGDSAAYFCASSPYHGTESTDTQYFGPGTRLTVL.

This chain uses TRBV7-2 with TRBJ2-7; D is unclear. Looked up from germline, CDR1 is SGHTA and CDR2 is FQGNSA. This CDR3 is 14 amino acids long. V lost 3 bases, J lost 6 bases, and 15 bases lay in between. CDR3 DNA: TGTGCCAGCAGCTTTTACCAGCATACTACCGAGCAGTACTTC. It yields the protein CASSFYQHTTEQYF.

V usage is TRBV5-1 and J usage is TRBJ1-1; D gene unclear. Germline lookup yields CDR1 SGHRS and CDR2 YFSETQ. The CDR3 spans 14 residues. With 4 bases removed from V and 1 base from J, the gap between germline ends came to 11 bases. The CDR3 sequence is CASSPRYENTEAFF. CDR3 nucleotides: TGCGCCAGCAGCCCCAGGTATGAGAACACTGAAGCTTTCTTT.

The chain has TRBV11-2 and TRBJ2-7; a possible D gene is TRBD1 (6 bases). This CDR3 contains 18 residues. Trimming stripped 5 bases from V and 2 bases from J, with 25 bases between. Germline V lookup: CDR1 SGHAT, CDR2 FQNNGV. DNA of the CDR3: TGTGCCAGCAGCCCTAGCTTCAGGACACAGGGTCGCCCCTACGAGCAGTACTTC. Amino acids: CASSPSFRTQGRPYEQYF.

The chain recombines TRBV19 with TRBJ2-7, with TRBD1 matching over 10 bases. The CDR3 runs to 14 residues. Germline V gives CDR1 LNHDA, CDR2 SQIVND (reference sequence). The V gene end was trimmed by 4 bases and the J gene end by 6 bases; junction bases not matched to a gene: 6. The CDR3 protein is CASSTRDRGTEQYF. The CDR3 DNA reads as TGTGCCAGTAGTACCCGGGACAGGGGTACCGAGCAGTACTTC.

CDR3 coding DNA: TGTGCCATCGGCCCTCCGGGCTCCTACGAGCAGTACTTC. This encodes CAIGPPGSYEQYF. V and J are TRBV2 and TRBJ2-7; D is unclear. V gave up 10 bases and J gave up 0 bases, with 13 bases separating them. The CDR3 runs to 13 residues. Germline CDR1 is SNHLY and CDR2 is FYNNEI.

V is TRBV7-2 and J is TRBJ2-2; 7 positions match TRBD1. V lost 3 bases and J lost 0; bases outside the gene matches: 4. There are 16 residues in the CDR3. Per germline, CDR1 SGHTA and CDR2 FQGNSA. The CDR3 is CASSFAGTANTGELFF. The CDR3 DNA reads as TGTGCCAGCAGCTTCGCCGGGACAGCGAACACCGGGGAGCTGTTTTTT.

CDR3 protein: CASSSPMGVRGQETQYF. DNA for the CDR3: TGTGCCAGCAGCTCCCCGATGGGAGTAAGGGGTCAAGAGACCCAGTACTTC. The chain has TRBV7-6 and TRBJ2-5; D may be TRBD1 or TRBD2 (5 bases each). The CDR3 totals 17 residues. The germline V and J ends were trimmed by 4 bases and 2 bases, with 20 bases remaining between them. From germline, CDR1 is SGHVS and CDR2 FNYEAQ.

V gene TRBV18 combines with J gene TRBJ2-5; D gene uncertain. Trimming shortened V by 2 bases and J by 5 bases, and 12 bases separated the two germline ends. Germline-derived CDR1 and CDR2 are KGHSH and LQKENI. CDR3 length: 14 residues. Here the CDR3 DNA reads TGTGCCAGCTCACCATCGTACAGCCACGAGACCCAGTACTTC. It specifies CASSPSYSHETQYF. The full variable domain, its missing parts supplied by reference TRBV18 and TRBJ2-5, is NAGVMQNPRHLVRRRGQEARLRCSPMKGHSHVYWYRQLPEEGLKFMVYLQKENIIDESGMPKERFSAEFPKEGPSILRIQQVVRGDSAAYFCASSPSYSHETQYFGPGTRLLVL.

The chain uses TRBV29-1 and TRBJ1-1; D ambiguous. The germline V gene has CDR1 SQVTM and CDR2 ANQGSEA. The CDR3 consists of 14 residues. V was cut by 3 bases and J by 4 bases, with 15 bases left in between. The DNA for the CDR3 is TGCAGCGTTGAGACTCCTTTGGAGGGCACTGAAGCTTTCTTT. Protein: CSVETPLEGTEAFF.

For the CDR3, the DNA is TGTGCCAGCAGCTCGGGACGCCACTACGAGCAGTACTTC. As protein: CASSSGRHYEQYF. The rearrangement links TRBV4-2 to TRBJ2-7; D tentatively reads TRBD1 or TRBD2 (5 bases each). This CDR3 is built from 13 residues. Trimming removed 5 bases from V and 3 bases from J, with 11 bases in between. From germline, CDR1 is LGHNA and CDR2 YNFKEQ.

This clone came up a few times. The chain couples TRBV5-4 to TRBJ1-5; D is ambiguous. Trimming took off 2 bases at V and 7 bases at J, with 10 bases between the two ends. The CDR3 has 13 amino acids. The germline CDR1 and CDR2 sequences are SGHNT and YYREEE (reference sequence). The CDR3 reads CASSFSGLQPQHF. The CDR3 DNA reads as TGTGCCAGCAGCTTTAGTGGGCTCCAGCCCCAGCATTTT.

CDR3 sequence (DNA): TGTGCCAGCAGCTTAGAAGGTGGGCGGGGAGGCCGCTATTCACCCCTCCACTTT. It codes for CASSLEGGRGGRYSPLHF. J is TRBJ1-6 and V is TRBV7-2; the D is unclear. The CDR3 is 18 amino acids. Per germline, CDR1 SGHTA and CDR2 FQGNSA. V was cut by 1 base and J by 8 bases, with 21 bases left in between.

The chain recombines TRBV19 with TRBJ2-7; D assignment may be TRBD1 or TRBD2 (5 bases each). CDR1 and CDR2 (germline): LNHDA, SQIVND (reference sequence). V was cut by 5 bases and J by 2 bases, with 10 bases left in between. CDR3 size: 13 residues. DNA of the CDR3: TGTGCCAGTAGTGCCCGGGACGCCTACGAGCAGTACTTC. This encodes CASSARDAYEQYF.

This rearrangement joins TRBV11-3 to TRBJ2-1; D might be TRBD1 (5 bases). V was trimmed by 4 bases and J by 2 bases, leaving 12 bases between them. The CDR3 is 15 residues long. Germline V CDR1 and CDR2: SGHNT, YENEEA. The DNA for the CDR3 is TGTGCCAGCAGCTCCGCTTGGGGCACCTACAATGAGCAGTTCTTC. Its protein is CASSSAWGTYNEQFF.

The chain uses TRBV30 and TRBJ1-5, with a possible D match to TRBD1 (6 bases). CDR1 is GTSNPN and CDR2 is SVGIG in the germline V gene (reference sequence). CDR3 length equals 15 residues. Deletions cut 5 bases from V and 6 bases from J, with 20 bases between. The CDR3: CAWGGGAGGRQPQHF. In nucleotides, the CDR3 is TGTGCCTGGGGTGGGGGGGCAGGAGGACGTCAGCCCCAGCATTTT.

This clone has just a few counts. The rearrangement uses TRBV7-6 and TRBJ1-3; D gene uncertain. This CDR3 is built from 13 residues. Trimming pared 2 bases from V and 0 bases from J, leaving 2 bases between. CDR1 and CDR2 from the germline V gene are SGHVS and FNYEAQ. Written as DNA, the CDR3 is TGTGCCAGCAGCTTAAACTCTGGAAACACCATATATTTT. Protein: CASSLNSGNTIYF.

The chain uses TRBV10-1 and TRBJ2-1; D is unclear. With 3 bases removed from V and 6 bases from J, the gap between germline ends came to 12 bases. The CDR3 spans 14 residues. In germline, CDR1 is WNHNN, CDR2 SYGVQD (reference sequence). CDR3 sequence reads: CASSELSVGNEQFF. CDR3 DNA: TGCGCCAGCAGTGAACTATCGGTCGGCAATGAGCAGTTCTTC.

This clone appeared once. The rearrangement links TRBV23-1 to TRBJ1-1; possible D gene TRBD1, 6 bases. TRBV23-1 is an ORF, and what it does is uncertain. Deletions cut 7 bases from V and 1 base from J, with 13 bases between. The CDR3 consists of 14 residues. The DNA for the CDR3 is TGCGCCAGCACCTCAGGGGTTTGGAACACTGAAGCTTTCTTT. Its translation: CASTSGVWNTEAFF.

The chain has TRBV27 and TRBJ2-1; D not resolved. This CDR3 is built from 15 residues. CDR1 and CDR2 (germline): MNHEY, SMNVEV (reference sequence). V shed 2 bases and J shed 5 bases, with 13 bases lying between them. Here the CDR3 DNA reads TGTGCCAGCAGTTTAGGAACGGGCTGGAACAATGAGCAGTTCTTC. It translates to CASSLGTGWNNEQFF.

A remark on this clone: At one end the junction does not follow the germline gene, possibly because of a read error. The chain links TRBV30 to TRBJ1-1; a weak D match, TRBD1 (6 bases). The CDR3 has 14 amino acids. From germline, CDR1 is GTSNPN and CDR2 SVGIG (reference sequence). The CDR3 here is CAWSALPGGGRIGF. CDR3 DNA: TGTGCCTGGAGTGCCCTCCCGGGGGGGGGCAGGATAGGTTTT.

The CDR3 DNA sequence: TGTGCCAGTAACTGGGACAGGGCCTTAGAGCAGTACTTC. It yields the protein CASNWDRALEQYF. The chain links TRBV27 to TRBJ2-5; TRBD1 agrees at 9 bases. Germline values: CDR1 MNHEY, CDR2 SMNVEV (reference sequence). J was trimmed by 11 bases and V by 9 bases; bases with no gene match: 13. The CDR3 is made up of 13 amino acids.

The V gene is TRBV18, the J gene TRBJ2-3; 12 bases are shared with TRBD2. The length of the CDR3 is 18 residues. CDR1 KGHSH and CDR2 LQKENI come from the germline V gene. With V trimmed by 3 bases and J by 0 bases, 7 bases remained unmatched. The DNA for the CDR3 is TGTGCCAGCTCACCCGTACTAGCGGGGGGAACTAGCACAGATACGCAGTATTTT. It codes for CASSPVLAGGTSTDTQYF.

This chain's CDR3 is CASSLEGGWYEQYF. CDR3 nucleotide sequence: TGTGCCAGCAGCTTAGAAGGCGGTTGGTACGAGCAGTACTTC. The V and J genes are TRBV7-9 and TRBJ2-7; D ambiguous. CDR1 is SEHNR, CDR2 FQNEAQ, per germline (reference sequence). CDR3 length: 14 amino acids. Trimming took off 1 base at V and 4 bases at J, with 11 bases between the two ends. Combining the CDR3 with reference TRBV7-9 and TRBJ2-7 gives the whole variable domain DTGVSQNPRHKITKRGQNVTFRCDPISEHNRLYWYRQTLGQGPEFLTYFQNEAQLEKSRLLSDRFSAERPKGSFSTLEIQRTEQGDSAMYLCASSLEGGWYEQYFGPGTRLTVT.